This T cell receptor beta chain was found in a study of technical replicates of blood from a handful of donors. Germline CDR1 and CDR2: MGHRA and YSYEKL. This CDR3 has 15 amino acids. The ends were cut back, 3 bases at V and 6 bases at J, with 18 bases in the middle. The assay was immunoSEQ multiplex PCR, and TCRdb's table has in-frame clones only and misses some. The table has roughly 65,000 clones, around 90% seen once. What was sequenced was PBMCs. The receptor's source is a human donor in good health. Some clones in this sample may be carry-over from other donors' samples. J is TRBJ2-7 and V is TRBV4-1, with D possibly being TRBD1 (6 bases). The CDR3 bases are TGCGCCAGCAGCCAGGGGGCGCCGGGTACGTTCGAGCAGTACTTC. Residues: CASSQGAPGTFEQYF.